Listed below are T cell receptor beta chains from one sample, sequenced in a study of PD-1 blockade in classical Hodgkin lymphoma. The table came from immunoSEQ multiplex PCR; TCRdb's copy has only in-frame clones and leaves some out. The sample consists of tens of thousands of clones, nearly 80% of them appearing once. The sample in question was peripheral blood mononuclear cells (PBMCs), obtained before the fourth cycle of nivolumab. These receptor sequences come from a human donor with classical Hodgkin lymphoma. The CDR3 runs from the conserved cysteine through the conserved F or W. D genes are given only for firm matches. The size entry is marked missing in some rows and otherwise reads once, few, many or a size class.

D,J,V,size,DNA,CDR3
-,TRBJ1-1,TRBV6-5,-,TGTGCCAGCAGTGATCGGCCGATGAACACTGAAGCTTTCTTT,CASSDRPMNTEAFF
-,TRBJ1-5,TRBV28,-,TGTGCCAGCAGTTTATGGGCAAGGACAGTCCCCAATCAGCCCCAGCATTTT,CASSLWARTVPNQPQHF
-,TRBJ1-2,TRBV6-1,-,TGTGCCAGCAGGGTCCCTTCGACCGGCTACACCTTC,CASRVPSTGYTF
-,TRBJ2-3,TRBV13,-,TGTGCCAGCAGTTTCCCGGGACCAGGCCCGTATTTT,CASSFPGPGPYF
TRBD2,TRBJ2-2,TRBV7-3,-,TGTGCCAGCAGCTTAACGGCTAGCGGGGACAACACCGGGGAGCTGTTTTTT,CASSLTASGDNTGELFF
-,TRBJ1-2,TRBV9,many,TGTGCCAGCAGCGTAGTACCAGGGGAAGGTGGCTACACCTTC,CASSVVPGEGGYTF
TRBD2,TRBJ2-3,TRBV7-2,few,TGTGCCAGCAGCAACGGACTAGCGGGGGGGCCGGGGACAGATACGCAGTATTTT,CASSNGLAGGPGTDTQYF
-,TRBJ2-2,TRBV6-5,-,TGTGCCAGCAGTGCTCCCGGCACCGGGGAGCTGTTTTTT,CASSAPGTGELFF
-,TRBJ2-1,TRBV6-1,once,TGTGCCAGCAGTGAGCTTTGGAGGATTGGGAATGAGCAGTTCTTC,CASSELWRIGNEQFF
-,TRBJ1-1,TRBV29-1,-,TGCAGCGTGGGGGGGGGAATGAACACTGAAGCTTTCTTT,CSVGGGMNTEAFF
-,TRBJ1-2,TRBV9,-,TGTGCCAGCAGCGTAGGTAACTATGGCTACACCTTC,CASSVGNYGYTF
TRBD2,TRBJ2-1,TRBV5-1,-,TGCGCCAGCAGCTCGCGGGGGAGTGGGGGCAATGAGCAGTTCTTC,CASSSRGSGGNEQFF
-,TRBJ1-2,TRBV19,once,TGTGCCAGCTCGGCGGGGGGTGTCGGCTACACCTTC,CASSAGGVGYTF
-,TRBJ1-3,TRBV11-2,-,TGTGCCAGCAGCCCCAGCCGGGGGGGCTCTGGAAACACCATATATTTT,CASSPSRGGSGNTIYF
TRBD2,TRBJ2-5,TRBV5-1,-,TGCGCCAGCCGACCGGGAGGATCCCAAGAGACCCAGTACTTC,CASRPGGSQETQYF
TRBD1,TRBJ2-5,TRBV15,-,TGTGCCACCAGCAGAGGGACAGGGGCGTACCAAGAGACCCAGTACTTC,CATSRGTGAYQETQYF
TRBD1,TRBJ2-5,TRBV6-1,-,TGTGCCAGCAGTGGAGACAGGGGATGGGTAGAGACCCAGTACTTC,CASSGDRGWVETQYF
TRBD2,TRBJ2-7,TRBV7-9,-,TGTGCCAGCAGCTTAGCGGGAGGGCCTCACGAGCAGTACTTC,CASSLAGGPHEQYF
TRBD2,TRBJ2-2,TRBV4-1,-,TGCGCCAGCAGCCATGGCGGGGGTAACACCGGGGAGCTGTTTTTT,CASSHGGGNTGELFF
-,TRBJ1-5,TRBV7-2,-,TGTGCCAGCAGCTTGATGGTTTCCGGTTATAGCAATCAGCCCCAGCATTTT,CASSLMVSGYSNQPQHF
-,TRBJ2-7,TRBV11-3,-,TGTGCCAGCAGCCTCCTCCCGGGACAACCCTTTTTCTACGAGCAGTACTTC,CASSLLPGQPFFYEQYF
-,TRBJ1-2,TRBV19,once,TGTGCCAGTAGTATTAGTCAGCTCTATGGCTACACCTTC,CASSISQLYGYTF
-,TRBJ1-5,TRBV30,-,TGTGCCTGGAGTGTACCAGGGTTCAATCAGCCCCAGCATTTT,CAWSVPGFNQPQHF
-,TRBJ2-6,TRBV30,-,TGTGCCTGGAGTCTTAGACTTGGACAGTGGCTTTCTGGGGCCAACGTCCTGACTTTC,CAWSLRLGQWLSGANVLTF
-,TRBJ1-3,TRBV7-8,-,TGTGCCAGCAGCTTAGAATCTTCGTCGGTAGTGGTCTCTGGAAACACCATATATTTT,CASSLESSSVVVSGNTIYF
-,TRBJ2-3,TRBV6-6,-,TGTGCCAGCAGTTACTCCGGGACTCGAAACACAGATACGCAGTATTTT,CASSYSGTRNTDTQYF
-,TRBJ1-1,TRBV4-3,-,TGCGCCAGCAGCCAAGTCAAAGGTGGCGGGGTGGGGAACACTGAAGCTTTCTTT,CASSQVKGGGVGNTEAFF
-,TRBJ2-5,TRBV19,-,TGTGCCAGTACCGAGGGGGAGACCCAGTACTTC,CASTEGETQYF
-,TRBJ1-2,TRBV29-1,-,TGCAGCGCTCTACCCGAGGGTGAAGGCTACACCTTC,CSALPEGEGYTF
-,TRBJ1-1,TRBV19,-,TGTGCCAGTACCCCCAACCGGGTCGAAGCTTTCTTT,CASTPNRVEAFF
-,TRBJ1-2,TRBV28,-,TGTGCCAGCAGTTACACCGGTTATGGCTACACCTTC,CASSYTGYGYTF
-,TRBJ1-4,TRBV30,-,TGTGCCTGGGAACGAGACTCCCCAGTCCCTTTAGCAACTAATGAAAAACTGTTTTTT,CAWERDSPVPLATNEKLFF
TRBD1,TRBJ1-4,TRBV4-2,-,TGTGCCAGCAGCCAAGTCGGGACAGTTGCAACTAATGAAAAACTGTTTTTT,CASSQVGTVATNEKLFF
-,TRBJ2-5,TRBV5-4,few,TGTGCCAGCAGCTCCCGGGAGAAAGAGACCCAGTACTTC,CASSSREKETQYF
TRBD1,TRBJ2-5,TRBV2,-,TGTGCCAGCAGTGACTCCGGGGACAGGGGAACTGCGACCCAGTACTTC,CASSDSGDRGTATQYF
-,TRBJ1-2,TRBV18,-,TGTGCCAGCTCCCCAGGGACGAACTATGGCTACACCTTC,CASSPGTNYGYTF
-,TRBJ1-1,TRBV18,-,TGTGCCAGCTCACCACCGTTTAGGTTGAACACTGAAGCTTTCTTT,CASSPPFRLNTEAFF
-,TRBJ2-7,TRBV6-5,-,TGTGCCAGCAGTTACGGTCGCGGGACAAACTCCTACGAGCAGTACTTC,CASSYGRGTNSYEQYF
-,TRBJ1-1,TRBV27,once,TGTGCCAGCAGTTTAAACCGAGAGGGCACTGAAGCTTTCTTT,CASSLNREGTEAFF
-,TRBJ2-1,TRBV10-3,-,TGTGCCATCAGTATATACGCTGGGGGGAGCGGGTTTAGCTACAATGAGCAGTTCTTC,CAISIYAGGSGFSYNEQFF
-,TRBJ2-7,TRBV7-2,-,TGTGCCAGCAGCCTACGGCACGAGCAGTACTTC,CASSLRHEQYF
-,TRBJ1-1,TRBV7-3,-,TGTGCCAGCAGCTTAAGGCCAGTCGAAGCTTTCTTT,CASSLRPVEAFF
-,TRBJ2-7,TRBV11-1,-,TGTGCCAGCAGCTTGGTAGGGGCAGGGACAGAGCAGTACTTC,CASSLVGAGTEQYF
-,TRBJ1-4,TRBV19,once,TGTGCCAGTAGTATAGCGGAAAATGAAAAACTGTTTTTT,CASSIAENEKLFF
-,TRBJ2-1,TRBV6-6,once,TGTGCCAGCAGTTACGGGACGAGCTCCTACAATGAGCAGTTCTTC,CASSYGTSSYNEQFF
TRBD2,TRBJ2-2,TRBV11-2,-,TGTGCCAGCAGCTTCGGAGCGGGAGTCTATACCGGGGAGCTGTTTTTT,CASSFGAGVYTGELFF
-,TRBJ2-3,TRBV28,once,TGTGCCAGCACGGCCGGGACTGGGGATGCAGATACGCAGTATTTT,CASTAGTGDADTQYF
-,TRBJ1-2,TRBV19,-,TGTGCCAGTAGTATAGTGAGGACTTCTAACTATGGCTACACCTTC,CASSIVRTSNYGYTF
-,TRBJ2-3,TRBV5-1,-,TGCGCCAGCAGCTTTGGGGCGGGTAGCACAGATACGCAGTATTTT,CASSFGAGSTDTQYF
-,TRBJ1-1,TRBV7-3,-,TGTGCCAGCAGCTTAAACTCTCTGGGAAGTTCCACTGAAGCTTTCTTT,CASSLNSLGSSTEAFF
-,TRBJ2-7,TRBV7-3,-,TGTGCCAGCAGCTTATACGCAGGCCGCTCCTACGAGCAGTACTTC,CASSLYAGRSYEQYF
TRBD2,TRBJ2-2,TRBV18,-,TGTGCCAGCTCACCAAGAGATGGGACTAGCGGCGGGGAGCTGTTTTTT,CASSPRDGTSGGELFF
TRBD1,TRBJ2-7,TRBV19,-,TGTGCCAGTAGTTCCCCCGGGACAGGGTCTAACTACGAGCAGTACTTC,CASSSPGTGSNYEQYF
-,TRBJ2-5,TRBV18,-,TGTGCCAGCTCACCATACGCAGGGGAAGAGACCCAGTACTTC,CASSPYAGEETQYF
-,TRBJ1-2,TRBV6-5,-,TGTGCCAGCAGTTACTCGTGGACGGGGGCCGGCTATGGCTACACCTTC,CASSYSWTGAGYGYTF